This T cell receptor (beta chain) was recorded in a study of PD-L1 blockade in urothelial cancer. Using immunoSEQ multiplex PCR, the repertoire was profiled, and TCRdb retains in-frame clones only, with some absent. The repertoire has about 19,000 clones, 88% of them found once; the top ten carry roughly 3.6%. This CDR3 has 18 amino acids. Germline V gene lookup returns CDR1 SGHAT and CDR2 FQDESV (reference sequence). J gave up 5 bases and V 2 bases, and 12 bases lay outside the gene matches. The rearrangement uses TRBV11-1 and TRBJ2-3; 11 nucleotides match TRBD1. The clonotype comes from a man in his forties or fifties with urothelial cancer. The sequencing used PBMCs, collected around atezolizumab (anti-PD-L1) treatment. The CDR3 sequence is CASSLQVPGQGVGDTQYF. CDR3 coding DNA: TGTGCCAGCAGCTTACAAGTACCGGGACAGGGGGTGGGAGATACGCAGTATTTT.